The clone carrying this TCR beta chain has a handful of counts. Its antigen is undetermined. Losses at the gene ends were 5 bases for V and 7 bases for J; bases not matched to a gene: 13. The CDR3 has 16 residues. From germline, CDR1 is DFQATT and CDR2 SNEGSKA (reference sequence). The data were obtained in a study of early T cells in non-severe SARS-CoV-2 infection. At the level of the study: Sequencing used unsorted whole-blood bulk RNA, so chains lack pairing.

The protocol attached unique molecular identifiers to individual cDNA molecules. Using its own MiXCR run on the 5' RACE reads, TCRdb lists one record per CDR3 protein. The table has under 60,000 distinct CDR3 sequences, about 10% seen once. Notes on the study in general: Reliance on VDJdb matching favored anti-spike CD8 responses; private and CD4 specificities were missed.

Sequenced material: whole blood. The rearrangement joins TRBV20-1 to TRBJ2-1, with 11 bases identical to TRBD2. The sequence came from an adult who was a healthcare worker with PCR-confirmed SARS-CoV-2 infection or an uninfected control (not recorded which). This CDR3 reads CSAGHTQGLAVNEQFF. The CDR3 DNA follows: TGCAGTGCTGGACACACCCAGGGACTAGCGGTAAATGAGCAGTTCTTC.